This TCR beta chain was found in a study of shared clonotypes between healthy human individuals. Across the whole study: Researchers assigned three CD4 naive, three CD4 memory, two CD8 naive and one CD8 memory plate to each donor.

Assay used: immunoSEQ multiplex PCR; TCRdb lists only in-frame clones, some missing. The sample has some 2,500,000 clones, approximately 93% seen once. Findings and limits, study-wide: Rarefaction revealed incomplete sorted-subset sequencing despite large depth.

Of note for this clone: Antigen: not known.

The CDR3 runs to 17 residues. Germline CDR1 MDHEN, CDR2 SYDVKM. V lost 4 bases and J lost 6, with 23 bases in between. The J gene is TRBJ2-3, the V gene TRBV28; D remains ambiguous. The receptor was isolated from a young man in good health. Some clones in this sample may be carry-over from other donors' samples. The sequencing input was naive CD4+ T cells from PBMCs. Regarding subset: CD45RA+ positively selected. CDR3: CASSSPRRQLGLDTQYF. In DNA form, the CDR3 reads TGTGCCAGCAGTTCGCCTAGAAGGCAGCTGGGGTTGGATACGCAGTATTTT.